This T cell receptor (beta chain) was documented in a study of CD8 T cells in Susac syndrome. Study outcomes and limitations: The study acknowledged a relatively small number of individuals in its TCR sequencing and HLA analysis.

Notes on this clonotype: What it binds is not known.

The authors reverse transcribed roughly 0.5 to 1 ug RNA with random hexamers. With immunoSEQ multiplex PCR, TCR beta CDR3 was amplified across 54 Vbeta and 13 Jbeta. One entry per CDR3 protein results from TCRdb running MiXCR on the immunoSEQ multiplex PCR reads. The repertoire has approximately 280,000 distinct CDR3 sequences, roughly 84% of them found once; the top ten carry 0.095% to 0.14%. TEMRA cells were enriched by FACS, while CD8+ and CD4+ T cells were obtained through a negative isolation that was performed magnetically. Germline V gives CDR1 MNHEY, CDR2 SVGAGI. CDR3 size: 13 residues. V lost 8 bases to trimming and J lost 6 bases, with 17 bases between them.

The specimen was CD8+ T cells from PBMCs. This TCR derives from a human donor with multiple sclerosis. The chain links TRBV6-5 to TRBJ2-7, with D perhaps matching TRBD2 (6 bases). The CDR3 coding sequence is TGTGCCAGCGCTCCGGGAGATAATACCGAGCAGTACTTC. This sequence encodes CASAPGDNTEQYF.